Included here is one TCR beta chain sequence, with context. The sample originates from a study of blood T cell repertoires in COVID-19. For the study at large: Samples of COVID-19 (acute and convalescent) were obtained from the United States, Italy and Spain. In each case, the material was cDNA or gDNA derived from T cells, B-cell-depleted T cells, or PBMCs.

With 4 bases clipped from V and 4 bases from J, the junction kept 16 bases outside the gene matches. Germline V gene lookup returns CDR1 MNHEY and CDR2 SMNVEV (reference sequence). The CDR3 totals 18 residues. Original handling: It was from reference gene primer amplification that nucleated cell counts were estimated. Some clones are missing from TCRdb's copy, which holds only in-frame ones; the method was immunoSEQ multiplex PCR. V, J and clone size are taken as reported in that table, and D and trimming were inferred from the DNA itself. Here the sample spans around 230,000 clones, roughly 85% being singletons.

Source material: peripheral blood. The chain is built from TRBV27 and TRBJ1-1, with TRBD1 matching over 9 bases. The source of this sequence is a woman in her seventies with active or convalescent COVID-19. CDR3 region: CASSYEIGNRGQGTEAFF. The CDR3 DNA follows: TGTGCCAGCAGTTACGAAATCGGGAACAGGGGGCAGGGCACTGAAGCTTTCTTT.